This paragraph reports one T cell receptor (beta chain). TCR beta CDR3 region amplification was performed from RNA transcripts. The HTBI primer set served for first-round RT-PCR of the TCR CDR3. MiXCR, run by TCRdb on the multiplex PCR reads, gives a single entry per CDR3 protein. The sample records hundreds of thousands of distinct CDR3 sequences, roughly 37% being singletons. The data were taken from a study of T cells in Graves' hyperthyroidism and ophthalmopathy. Germline V gene sequence: CDR1 SGHTS, CDR2 YDEGEE. V lost 0 bases and J 4 bases, leaving 13 bases between the germline ends. This CDR3 comprises 15 residues.

This TCR was sampled from a young man with Graves' hyperthyroidism. The sequenced sample consisted of blood. This chain joins TRBV5-8 and TRBJ1-1, with a weak D call TRBD1 (6 bases). CDR3 loop: CASSLGRQAGTEAFF. As DNA, the CDR3 is TGTGCCAGCAGCTTGGGTAGACAGGCGGGCACTGAAGCTTTCTTT.